Shown below are 7 T cell receptor beta chains from a single sample sequenced in a study of PD-L1 blockade in urothelial cancer. Time point of the sample: pretreatment peripheral blood. Profiled with immunoSEQ multiplex PCR; TCRdb holds only in-frame clones, not every one. The sample shows tens of thousands of clones, 80% to 90% of them seen only once. Sample: PBMCs, taken around atezolizumab (anti-PD-L1) treatment. All receptors come from a man between 65 and 80 years old with urothelial cancer.

J is TRBJ2-5 and V is TRBV4-1; a weak D match, TRBD2 (6 bases). CDR1 is MGHRA, CDR2 YSYEKL, per germline. This CDR3 contains 16 residues. Trimming took off 0 bases at V and 1 base at J, with 12 bases between the two ends. In DNA form, the CDR3 reads TGCGCCAGCAGCCAAGATCCGGATAGCGGCCAAGAGACCCAGTACTTC. Translating it yields CASSQDPDSGQETQYF.

V and J are TRBV7-2 and TRBJ2-7, with D tentatively TRBD1 (6 bases). V dropped 5 bases and J dropped 4 bases, with 15 bases sitting between them. Germline CDR1 and CDR2: SGHTA and FQGNSA. The CDR3 is made up of 14 amino acids. CDR3: CASSVGDTMYEQYF. As DNA, the CDR3 is TGTGCCAGCAGCGTCGGGGACACAATGTACGAGCAGTACTTC.

The V and J genes are TRBV29-1 and TRBJ2-3; D remains ambiguous. The germline V and J ends were trimmed by 6 bases and 0 bases, with 4 bases remaining between them. The germline CDR1 and CDR2 sequences are SQVTM and ANQGSEA. CDR3 size: 11 residues. The CDR3 reads CSVRSTDTQYF. CDR3 nucleotide sequence: TGCAGCGTCAGGAGCACAGATACGCAGTATTTT.

This clone has more than one count but fewer than ten. The chain links TRBV2 to TRBJ2-5, with 10 bases that match TRBD2. Germline CDR1 SNHLY, CDR2 FYNNEI. This CDR3 has 14 residues. Trimming cost V 9 bases and J 2 bases; bases outside gene matches: 6. CDR3 residues: CASLAGVFQETQYF. The CDR3 DNA is TGTGCCAGTCTAGCGGGGGTTTTTCAAGAGACCCAGTACTTC.

The V gene is TRBV7-9, the J gene TRBJ2-3; D is unclear. The ends were cut back, 0 bases at V and 0 bases at J, with 7 bases in the middle. From germline, CDR1 is SEHNR and CDR2 FQNEAQ (reference sequence). CDR3 length: 15 residues. CDR3 nucleotides: TGTGCCAGCAGCTTAGCGGCAGAAAGCACAGATACGCAGTATTTT. Protein sequence: CASSLAAESTDTQYF.

V gene TRBV25-1 combines with J gene TRBJ2-2; 8 bases line up with TRBD1. The length of the CDR3 is 16 residues. Germline assignment: CDR1 MGHDK and CDR2 SYGVNS. Trimming removed 4 bases from V and 1 base from J; junction bases left unmatched: 5. The CDR3 DNA sequence: TGTGCCAGCAGTGCATCCGGGACAGGGAACACCGGGGAGCTGTTTTTT. It specifies CASSASGTGNTGELFF.

The chain uses TRBV6-6 and TRBJ2-3; perhaps TRBD1 as D (6 bases). The CDR3 runs 14 residues. The V end was cut by 7 bases, the J end by 6 bases, with 17 bases between. The V gene's germline CDR1 is MNHNY and CDR2 SVGAGI (reference sequence). The CDR3 nucleotides read TGTGCCAGCATTTTTACAGGGAACGGGGATACGCAGTATTTT. Encoded protein: CASIFTGNGDTQYF.